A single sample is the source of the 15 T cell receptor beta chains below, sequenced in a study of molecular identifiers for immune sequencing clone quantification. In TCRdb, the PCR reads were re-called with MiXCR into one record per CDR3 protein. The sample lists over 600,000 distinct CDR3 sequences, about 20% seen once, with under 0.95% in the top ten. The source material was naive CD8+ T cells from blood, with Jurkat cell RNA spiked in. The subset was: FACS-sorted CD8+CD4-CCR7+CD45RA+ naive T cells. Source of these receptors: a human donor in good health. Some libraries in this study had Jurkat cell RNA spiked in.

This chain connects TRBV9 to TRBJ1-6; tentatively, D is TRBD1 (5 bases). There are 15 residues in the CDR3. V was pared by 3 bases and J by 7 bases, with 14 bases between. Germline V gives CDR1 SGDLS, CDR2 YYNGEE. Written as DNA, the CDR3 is TGTGCCAGCAGCGCCACTGGGGGGGAGAATTCACCCCTCCACTTT. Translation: CASSATGGENSPLHF.

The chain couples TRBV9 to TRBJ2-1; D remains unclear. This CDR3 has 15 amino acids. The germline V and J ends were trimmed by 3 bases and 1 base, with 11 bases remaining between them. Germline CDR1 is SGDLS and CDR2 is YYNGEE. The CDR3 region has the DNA TGTGCCAGCAGCGCTCATGACTGGTCCTACAATGAGCAGTTCTTC. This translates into CASSAHDWSYNEQFF.

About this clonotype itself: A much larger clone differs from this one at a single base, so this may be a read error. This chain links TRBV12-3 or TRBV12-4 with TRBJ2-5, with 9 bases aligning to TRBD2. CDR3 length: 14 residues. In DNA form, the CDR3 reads TGTGCCAACAGTTGGCGGGGGGGCCAAGAGACCCAGTACTTC. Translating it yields CANSWRGGQETQYF.

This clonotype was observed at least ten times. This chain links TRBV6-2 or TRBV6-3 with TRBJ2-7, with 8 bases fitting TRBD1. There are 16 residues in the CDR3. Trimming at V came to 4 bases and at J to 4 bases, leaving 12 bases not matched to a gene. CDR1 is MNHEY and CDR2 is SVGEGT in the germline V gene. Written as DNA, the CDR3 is TGTGCCAGCAGTTGGAAGGGACAGGTGCCTCGGTACGAGCAGTACTTC. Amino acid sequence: CASSWKGQVPRYEQYF.

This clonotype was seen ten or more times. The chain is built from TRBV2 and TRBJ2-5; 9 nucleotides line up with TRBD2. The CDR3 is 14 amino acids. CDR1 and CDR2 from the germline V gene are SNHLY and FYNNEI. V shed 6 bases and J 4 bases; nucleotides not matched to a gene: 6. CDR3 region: CASRARLAAETQYF. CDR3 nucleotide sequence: TGTGCCAGCAGGGCCCGACTAGCGGCAGAGACCCAGTACTTC.

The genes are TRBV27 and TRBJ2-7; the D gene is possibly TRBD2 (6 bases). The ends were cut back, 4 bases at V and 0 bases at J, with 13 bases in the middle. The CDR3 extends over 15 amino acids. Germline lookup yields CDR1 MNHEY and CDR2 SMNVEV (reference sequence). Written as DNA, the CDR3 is TGTGCCAGCAGTTCGGGACTTCTCTGCTCCTACGAGCAGTACTTC. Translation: CASSSGLLCSYEQYF.

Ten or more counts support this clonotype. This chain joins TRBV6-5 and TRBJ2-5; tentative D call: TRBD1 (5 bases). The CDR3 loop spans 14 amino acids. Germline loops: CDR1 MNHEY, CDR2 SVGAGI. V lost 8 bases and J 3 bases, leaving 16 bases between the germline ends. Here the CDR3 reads CASRAKTAKETQYF. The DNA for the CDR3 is TGTGCCAGCCGGGCAAAGACAGCGAAAGAGACCCAGTACTTC.

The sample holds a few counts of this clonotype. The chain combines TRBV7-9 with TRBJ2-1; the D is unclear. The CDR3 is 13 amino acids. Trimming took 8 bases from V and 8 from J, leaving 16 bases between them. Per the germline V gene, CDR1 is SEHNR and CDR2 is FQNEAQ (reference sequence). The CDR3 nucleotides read TGTGCCAGCTCCCCCCCCTCAGTGTATGAGCAGTTCTTC. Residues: CASSPPSVYEQFF.

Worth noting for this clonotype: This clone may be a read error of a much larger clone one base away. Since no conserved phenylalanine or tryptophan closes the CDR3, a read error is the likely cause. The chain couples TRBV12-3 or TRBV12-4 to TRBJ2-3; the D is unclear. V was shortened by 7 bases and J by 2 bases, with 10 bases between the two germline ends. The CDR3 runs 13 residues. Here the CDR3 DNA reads TGTGCCAGCACCATGATTGTCACAGATACGCAGTATCTT. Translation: CASTMIVTDTQYL.

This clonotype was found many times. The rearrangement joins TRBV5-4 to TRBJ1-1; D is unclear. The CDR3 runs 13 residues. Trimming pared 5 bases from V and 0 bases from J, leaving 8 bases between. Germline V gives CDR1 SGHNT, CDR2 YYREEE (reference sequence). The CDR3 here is CASRITLNTEAFF. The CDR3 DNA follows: TGTGCCAGCAGGATAACTCTGAACACTGAAGCTTTCTTT.

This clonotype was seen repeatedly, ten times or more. CDR3 in amino acids: CASSSGTGETQYF. Here the CDR3 DNA reads TGCGCCAGCAGCTCCGGGACAGGGGAGACCCAGTACTTC. V and J are TRBV5-1 and TRBJ2-5; 9 bases are a match to TRBD1. This CDR3 has 13 residues. V lost 3 bases, J lost 5 bases, and 2 bases stayed unmatched. The germline CDR1 and CDR2 sequences are SGHRS and YFSETQ. Drawing the rest from reference TRBV5-1 and TRBJ2-5, the complete variable domain is KAGVTQTPRYLIKTRGQQVTLSCSPISGHRSVSWYQQTPGQGLQFLFEYFSETQRNKGNFPGRFSGRQFSNSRSEMNVSTLELGDSALYLCASSSGTGETQYFGPGTRLLVL.

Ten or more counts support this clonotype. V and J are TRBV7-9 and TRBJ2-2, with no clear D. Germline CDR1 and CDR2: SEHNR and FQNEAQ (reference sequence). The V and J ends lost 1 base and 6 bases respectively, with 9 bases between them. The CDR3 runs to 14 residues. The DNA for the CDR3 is TGTGCCAGCAGCTTAGTTCTAACACCCGGGGAGCTGTTTTTT. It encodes CASSLVLTPGELFF. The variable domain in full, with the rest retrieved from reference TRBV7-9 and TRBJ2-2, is DTGVSQNPRHKITKRGQNVTFRCDPISEHNRLYWYRQTLGQGPEFLTYFQNEAQLEKSRLLSDRFSAERPKGSFSTLEIQRTEQGDSAMYLCASSLVLTPGELFFGEGSRLTVL.

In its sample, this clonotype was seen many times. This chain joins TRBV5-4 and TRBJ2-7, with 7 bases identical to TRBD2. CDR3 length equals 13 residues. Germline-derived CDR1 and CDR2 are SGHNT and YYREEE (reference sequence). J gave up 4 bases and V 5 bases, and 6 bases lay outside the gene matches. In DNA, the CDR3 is TGTGCCAGCAGGGTCTGGGGGGGGTACGAGCAGTACTTC. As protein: CASRVWGGYEQYF. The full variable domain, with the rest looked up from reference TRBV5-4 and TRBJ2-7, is ETGVTQSPTHLIKTRGQQVTLRCSSQSGHNTVSWYQQALGQGPQFIFQYYREEENGRGNFPPRFSGLQFPNYSSELNVNALELDDSALYLCASRVWGGYEQYFGPGTRLTVT.

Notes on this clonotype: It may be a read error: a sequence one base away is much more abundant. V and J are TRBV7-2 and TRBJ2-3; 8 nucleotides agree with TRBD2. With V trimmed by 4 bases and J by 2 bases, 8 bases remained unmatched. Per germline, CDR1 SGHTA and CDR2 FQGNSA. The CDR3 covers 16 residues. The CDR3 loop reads CASSSLAGYPTDTQYF. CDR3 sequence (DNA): TGTGCCAGCAGCTCCCTAGCGGGCTACCCCACAGATACGCAGTATTTT.

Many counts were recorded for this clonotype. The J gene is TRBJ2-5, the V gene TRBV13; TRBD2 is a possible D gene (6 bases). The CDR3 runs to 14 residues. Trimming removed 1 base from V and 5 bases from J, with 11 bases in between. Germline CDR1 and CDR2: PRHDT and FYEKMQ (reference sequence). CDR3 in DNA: TGTGCCAGCAGCTTAGTACGGGGGAGCGAGACCCAGTACTTC. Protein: CASSLVRGSETQYF.